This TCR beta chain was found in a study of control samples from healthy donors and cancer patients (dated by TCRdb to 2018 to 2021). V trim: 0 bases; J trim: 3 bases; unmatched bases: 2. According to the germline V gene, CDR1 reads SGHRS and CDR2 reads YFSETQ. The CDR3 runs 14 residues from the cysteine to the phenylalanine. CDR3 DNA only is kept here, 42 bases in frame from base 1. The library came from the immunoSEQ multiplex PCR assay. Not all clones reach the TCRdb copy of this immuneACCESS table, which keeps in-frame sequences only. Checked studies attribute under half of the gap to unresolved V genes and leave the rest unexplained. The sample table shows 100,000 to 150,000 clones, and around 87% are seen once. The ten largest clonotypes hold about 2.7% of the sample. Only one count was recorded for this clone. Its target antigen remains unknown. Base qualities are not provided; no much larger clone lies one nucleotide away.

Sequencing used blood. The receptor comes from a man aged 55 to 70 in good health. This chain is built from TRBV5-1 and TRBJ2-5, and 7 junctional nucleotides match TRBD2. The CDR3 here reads CASSLGAGEETQYF. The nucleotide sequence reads TGCGCCAGCAGCTTGGGGGCGGGGGAAGAGACCCAGTACTTC.